This is a list of T cell receptor beta chains from one sample in a study of cytomegalovirus exposure and HLA in healthy donors. Profiled with immunoSEQ multiplex PCR; TCRdb holds only in-frame clones, not every one. The sample lists roughly 120,000 clones; 77% were seen once. Material: PBMCs. These receptors all stem from a human donor in good health. Each CDR3 is given with its conserved first and last residue. Fields, in order: V gene, clone size, J gene, D gene, CDR3 DNA, CDR3 protein. A D gene is named only where the DNA matches it firmly. The listing skips clone size in some rows; elsewhere it reads once, few, many or a size class.

v_call: TRBV6-1
clone_size: once
j_call: TRBJ2-7
d_call: -
cdr3_nt: TGTGCCAGCACCACCTCGGTCGGAGCCTACGAGCAGTACTTC
cdr3_aa: CASTTSVGAYEQYF

v_call: TRBV6-1
clone_size: -
j_call: TRBJ2-5
d_call: -
cdr3_nt: TGTGCCAGCAGCAGGAACCAAGAGACCCAGTACTTC
cdr3_aa: CASSRNQETQYF

v_call: TRBV5-1
clone_size: -
j_call: TRBJ2-2
d_call: TRBD2
cdr3_nt: TGCGCCAGCAGCTTGGCCGTTATAGCGGGAGATTCTGTGAACACCGGGGAGCTGTTTTTT
cdr3_aa: CASSLAVIAGDSVNTGELFF

v_call: TRBV28
clone_size: -
j_call: TRBJ1-2
d_call: TRBD1
cdr3_nt: TGTGCCAGCAGTTTAATGGGACAGGCGATTAACTATGGCTACACCTTC
cdr3_aa: CASSLMGQAINYGYTF

v_call: TRBV2
clone_size: once
j_call: TRBJ2-7
d_call: TRBD2
cdr3_nt: TGTGCCAGCAGTGAATATGGTCTTCGTGGGACTAGAGTCGACGAGCAGTACTTC
cdr3_aa: CASSEYGLRGTRVDEQYF

v_call: TRBV7-2
clone_size: -
j_call: TRBJ1-1
d_call: -
cdr3_nt: TGTGCCAGCAGCTCAGGGCCTAACACTGAAGCTTTCTTT
cdr3_aa: CASSSGPNTEAFF

v_call: TRBV5-1
clone_size: -
j_call: TRBJ2-4
d_call: TRBD2
cdr3_nt: TGCGCCAGCCGGGAGGGGGACATTCAGTACTTC
cdr3_aa: CASREGDIQYF

v_call: TRBV12-5
clone_size: -
j_call: TRBJ2-7
d_call: -
cdr3_nt: TGTGCTAGTGGTACCGACTCCTACGAGCAGTACTTC
cdr3_aa: CASGTDSYEQYF

v_call: TRBV18
clone_size: -
j_call: TRBJ1-5
d_call: TRBD1
cdr3_nt: TGTGCCAGCTCCACCCTCCCGGGACAGGGGGCAGGCAATCAGCCCCAGCATTTT
cdr3_aa: CASSTLPGQGAGNQPQHF

v_call: TRBV4-2
clone_size: -
j_call: TRBJ1-4
d_call: -
cdr3_nt: TGTGCCAGCAGCCAAGAGTCAGGGCTATCAACTAATGAAAAACTGTTTTTT
cdr3_aa: CASSQESGLSTNEKLFF

v_call: TRBV19
clone_size: once
j_call: TRBJ1-1
d_call: -
cdr3_nt: TGTGCCAGTAGTCTCCTCTCCCCCACAGGGCCGAACACTGAAGCTTTCTTT
cdr3_aa: CASSLLSPTGPNTEAFF

v_call: TRBV19
clone_size: -
j_call: TRBJ1-5
d_call: TRBD1
cdr3_nt: TGTGCCAGTAGCCCTGAGGGACAGACCAGCCCCCAGCATTTT
cdr3_aa: CASSPEGQTSPQHF

v_call: TRBV28
clone_size: -
j_call: TRBJ2-6
d_call: TRBD1
cdr3_nt: TGTGCCAGCAGTTCATACCGGGACAGGGTAACTGGGGCCAACGTCCTGACTTTC
cdr3_aa: CASSSYRDRVTGANVLTF

v_call: TRBV2
clone_size: -
j_call: TRBJ2-7
d_call: -
cdr3_nt: TGTGCCAGCAGTGAATCTCGCGGGCAGGCCGAGCAGTACTTC
cdr3_aa: CASSESRGQAEQYF

v_call: TRBV5-6
clone_size: -
j_call: TRBJ2-7
d_call: TRBD1
cdr3_nt: TGTGCCAGCAGCTTGGATTGGGACAGGGGCTACGAGCAGTACTTC
cdr3_aa: CASSLDWDRGYEQYF

v_call: TRBV6-5
clone_size: -
j_call: TRBJ2-3
d_call: TRBD1
cdr3_nt: TGTGCCAGCAGCCAGGACAGGTCCCCAGATACGCAGTATTTT
cdr3_aa: CASSQDRSPDTQYF

v_call: TRBV29-1
clone_size: -
j_call: TRBJ2-1
d_call: TRBD1
cdr3_nt: TGCAGCGTTGGCCGACAGGGGTATGAGCAGTTCTTC
cdr3_aa: CSVGRQGYEQFF

v_call: TRBV5-1
clone_size: few
j_call: TRBJ2-2
d_call: -
cdr3_nt: TGCGCCAGCAGCTTGGGGGGACTGGCAGGCACCGGGGAGCTGTTTTTT
cdr3_aa: CASSLGGLAGTGELFF

v_call: TRBV2
clone_size: -
j_call: TRBJ2-3
d_call: TRBD2
cdr3_nt: TGTGCCAGCAGTCCAGGGACTAGCGGGAGAACAGATACGCAGTATTTT
cdr3_aa: CASSPGTSGRTDTQYF

v_call: TRBV28
clone_size: few
j_call: TRBJ2-3
d_call: TRBD1
cdr3_nt: TGTGCCAGCAGCCCGGCGACAGGGGGCCAAGATACGCAGTATTTT
cdr3_aa: CASSPATGGQDTQYF

v_call: TRBV19
clone_size: -
j_call: TRBJ2-2
d_call: TRBD2
cdr3_nt: TGTGCCAGTAGCCGTGGACTAGAGACGAACACCGGGGAGCTGTTTTTT
cdr3_aa: CASSRGLETNTGELFF

v_call: TRBV7-8
clone_size: -
j_call: TRBJ2-7
d_call: -
cdr3_nt: TGTGCCAGCAGCTTGGGGAATGGCGGGATCAGCTCCTACGAGCAGTACTTC
cdr3_aa: CASSLGNGGISSYEQYF

v_call: TRBV11-2
clone_size: -
j_call: TRBJ2-2
d_call: -
cdr3_nt: TGTGCCAGCAGCTTAATGAAGCGGGCTAACACCGGGGAGCTGTTTTTT
cdr3_aa: CASSLMKRANTGELFF

v_call: TRBV6-1
clone_size: -
j_call: TRBJ1-4
d_call: -
cdr3_nt: TGTGCCAGCAGGCTGGACACCGGAGATGAAAAACTGTTTTTT
cdr3_aa: CASRLDTGDEKLFF

v_call: TRBV19
clone_size: -
j_call: TRBJ2-6
d_call: -
cdr3_nt: TGTGCCAGTAGTATCCGCCGTTCGGGGGAGGCTGGGGCCAACGTCCTGACTTTC
cdr3_aa: CASSIRRSGEAGANVLTF

v_call: TRBV10-3
clone_size: -
j_call: TRBJ2-3
d_call: TRBD1
cdr3_nt: TGTGCCATCAGTGAGTCTTTCCAGGGGGCAGATACGCAGTATTTT
cdr3_aa: CAISESFQGADTQYF

v_call: TRBV19
clone_size: -
j_call: TRBJ1-2
d_call: TRBD1
cdr3_nt: TGTGCCAGTACTCTCTTCGGGGACAGGGGTAACTATGGCTACACCTTC
cdr3_aa: CASTLFGDRGNYGYTF

v_call: TRBV4-2
clone_size: -
j_call: TRBJ1-6
d_call: TRBD1
cdr3_nt: TGTGCCAGCGGGACTGAGGGGGCGAATTCACCCCTCCACTTT
cdr3_aa: CASGTEGANSPLHF

v_call: TRBV7-2
clone_size: -
j_call: TRBJ2-2
d_call: -
cdr3_nt: TGTGCCAGCAGCTTGTTTAGTGCTCCGAACACCGGGGAGCTGTTTTTT
cdr3_aa: CASSLFSAPNTGELFF

v_call: TRBV30
clone_size: -
j_call: TRBJ1-5
d_call: TRBD1
cdr3_nt: TGTGCCTGGAACAGGGGGAGTCAGCCCCAGCATTTT
cdr3_aa: CAWNRGSQPQHF

v_call: TRBV6-6
clone_size: -
j_call: TRBJ1-1
d_call: TRBD1
cdr3_nt: TGTGCCAGCAAGGGACAGGGAAACACTGAAGCTTTCTTT
cdr3_aa: CASKGQGNTEAFF

v_call: TRBV5-1
clone_size: few
j_call: TRBJ2-1
d_call: -
cdr3_nt: TGCGCCAGCAGCCCCGGGGGAGCGTTCTCCTACAATGAGCAGTTCTTC
cdr3_aa: CASSPGGAFSYNEQFF

v_call: TRBV4-1
clone_size: -
j_call: TRBJ2-7
d_call: TRBD1
cdr3_nt: TGCGCCAGCAGCCAAGGCAGGTGGGACAGCTACGAGCAGTACTTC
cdr3_aa: CASSQGRWDSYEQYF

v_call: TRBV5-6
clone_size: -
j_call: TRBJ2-3
d_call: TRBD2
cdr3_nt: TGTGCCAGCAGCTCTTTGTTCTCGGCTAGCGGGGGTGGTACGCAGTATTTT
cdr3_aa: CASSSLFSASGGGTQYF

v_call: TRBV19
clone_size: few
j_call: TRBJ2-3
d_call: -
cdr3_nt: TGTGCCAGTAGTATGGTAATAGCTGGGACAGATACGCAGTATTTT
cdr3_aa: CASSMVIAGTDTQYF

v_call: TRBV28
clone_size: once
j_call: TRBJ1-3
d_call: -
cdr3_nt: TGTGCCAGCAGGACGACAGCAGGAAACACCATATATTTT
cdr3_aa: CASRTTAGNTIYF

v_call: TRBV27
clone_size: -
j_call: TRBJ2-7
d_call: TRBD1
cdr3_nt: TGTGCCAGCAGTCCGGGACAGACTTACGAGCAGTACTTC
cdr3_aa: CASSPGQTYEQYF

v_call: TRBV9
clone_size: -
j_call: TRBJ2-3
d_call: -
cdr3_nt: TGTGCCAGCAGCGTCCTAATTTTAGATACGCAGTATTTT
cdr3_aa: CASSVLILDTQYF

v_call: TRBV27
clone_size: -
j_call: TRBJ1-2
d_call: TRBD1
cdr3_nt: TGTGCCAGCAGTTTATCGATGACGGACAGGGGGGGCTACACCTTC
cdr3_aa: CASSLSMTDRGGYTF

v_call: TRBV28
clone_size: few
j_call: TRBJ2-3
d_call: -
cdr3_nt: TGTGCCAGCAGTTTGATGAGGAGGGCCTCAGATACGCAGTATTTT
cdr3_aa: CASSLMRRASDTQYF

v_call: TRBV7-6
clone_size: -
j_call: TRBJ2-1
d_call: TRBD1
cdr3_nt: TGTGCCAGCAGCCGTAATAGACCTTTGACAGGGGACAATGAGCAGTTCTTC
cdr3_aa: CASSRNRPLTGDNEQFF

v_call: TRBV19
clone_size: -
j_call: TRBJ1-4
d_call: -
cdr3_nt: TGTGCCAGTAGCCAACAGGGCCTTAATGAAAAACTGTTTTTT
cdr3_aa: CASSQQGLNEKLFF

v_call: TRBV2
clone_size: -
j_call: TRBJ2-7
d_call: TRBD2
cdr3_nt: TGTGCCAGCAGGAAAACAGGAGTCTCGGGGGGTTTGGAGCAGTACTTC
cdr3_aa: CASRKTGVSGGLEQYF

v_call: TRBV6-5
clone_size: -
j_call: TRBJ2-1
d_call: -
cdr3_nt: TGTGCCAGCAGGACTAGGGTAAATAGGTTCGATGAGCAGTTCTTC
cdr3_aa: CASRTRVNRFDEQFF

v_call: TRBV4-1
clone_size: -
j_call: TRBJ2-6
d_call: -
cdr3_nt: TGCGCCAGCAGCCCTTGGACAGTTGGGGCACTCTCTGGGGCCAACGTCCTGACTTTC
cdr3_aa: CASSPWTVGALSGANVLTF

v_call: TRBV6-5
clone_size: -
j_call: TRBJ1-1
d_call: -
cdr3_nt: TGTGCCAGCAGTGCCCGGACAGAAGCTTTCTTT
cdr3_aa: CASSARTEAFF

v_call: TRBV19
clone_size: once
j_call: TRBJ2-2
d_call: -
cdr3_nt: TGTGCCAGTAGTATCGATGGAGGAAACACCGGGGAGCTGTTTTTT
cdr3_aa: CASSIDGGNTGELFF

v_call: TRBV7-3
clone_size: -
j_call: TRBJ2-7
d_call: TRBD1
cdr3_nt: TGTGCCAGCAGCCCTGGACAGGGCCCCTACGAGCAGTACTTC
cdr3_aa: CASSPGQGPYEQYF

v_call: TRBV12-5
clone_size: once
j_call: TRBJ1-5
d_call: -
cdr3_nt: TGTGCTAGTGGTTTGCTGCAGCCCCAGCATTTT
cdr3_aa: CASGLLQPQHF

v_call: TRBV18
clone_size: -
j_call: TRBJ2-5
d_call: -
cdr3_nt: TGTGCCAGCTCACTCGCAGGGGCGAGTGGGGTACAAGAGACCCAGTACTTC
cdr3_aa: CASSLAGASGVQETQYF

v_call: TRBV27
clone_size: -
j_call: TRBJ2-7
d_call: -
cdr3_nt: TGTGCCAGCAGTCTGGCCCGGACAGCCTCCCCCTACGAGCAGTACTTC
cdr3_aa: CASSLARTASPYEQYF